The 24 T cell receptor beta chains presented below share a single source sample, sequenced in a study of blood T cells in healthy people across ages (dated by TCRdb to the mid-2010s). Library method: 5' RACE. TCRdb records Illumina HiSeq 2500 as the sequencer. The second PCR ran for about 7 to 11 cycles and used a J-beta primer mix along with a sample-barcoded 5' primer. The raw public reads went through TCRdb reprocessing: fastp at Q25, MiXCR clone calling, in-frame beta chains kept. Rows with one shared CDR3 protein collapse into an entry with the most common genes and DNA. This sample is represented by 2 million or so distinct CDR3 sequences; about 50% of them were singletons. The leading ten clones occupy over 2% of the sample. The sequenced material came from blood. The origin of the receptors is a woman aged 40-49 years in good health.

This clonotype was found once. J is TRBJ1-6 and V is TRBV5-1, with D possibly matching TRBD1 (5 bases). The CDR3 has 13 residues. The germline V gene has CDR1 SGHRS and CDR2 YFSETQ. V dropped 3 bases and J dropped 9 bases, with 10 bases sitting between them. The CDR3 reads CASSSWTSSPLHF. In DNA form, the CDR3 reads TGCGCCAGCAGCTCCTGGACAAGTTCACCCCTCCACTTT.

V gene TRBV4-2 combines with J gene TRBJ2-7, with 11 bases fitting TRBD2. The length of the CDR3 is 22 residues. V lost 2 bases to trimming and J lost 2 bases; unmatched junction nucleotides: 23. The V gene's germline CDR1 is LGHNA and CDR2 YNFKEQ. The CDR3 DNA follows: TGTGCCAGCAGCCAAATCGGTGGCTCTCTAGCGGGGGGCCAAATTTCACCCTACGAGCAGTACTTC. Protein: CASSQIGGSLAGGQISPYEQYF.

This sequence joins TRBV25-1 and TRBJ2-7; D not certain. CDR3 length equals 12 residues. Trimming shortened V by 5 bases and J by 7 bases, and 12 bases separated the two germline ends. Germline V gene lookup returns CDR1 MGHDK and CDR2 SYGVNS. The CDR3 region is CASSPEYNEQYF. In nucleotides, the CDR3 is TGTGCCAGCAGTCCAGAGTACAATGAGCAGTACTTC.

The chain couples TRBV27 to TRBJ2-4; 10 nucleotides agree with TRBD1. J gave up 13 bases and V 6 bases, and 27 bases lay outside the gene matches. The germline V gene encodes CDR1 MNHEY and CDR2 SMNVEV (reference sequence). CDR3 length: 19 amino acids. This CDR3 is CASSLNFHPGQGIYEEQYF. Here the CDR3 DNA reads TGTGCCAGCAGCCTAAATTTTCACCCGGGACAGGGGATTTATGAAGAGCAGTACTTC.

The CDR3 DNA follows: TGCGCCAGCAGCCAAGTAGACAGGGCACCCACTGAAGCTTTCTTT. It codes for CASSQVDRAPTEAFF. The chain uses TRBV4-3 and TRBJ1-1; 7 nucleotides line up with TRBD1. The CDR3 is 15 amino acids. The ends lost 1 base at V and 4 bases at J; junction bases unmatched: 6. In germline, CDR1 is LGHNA, CDR2 YSLEER.

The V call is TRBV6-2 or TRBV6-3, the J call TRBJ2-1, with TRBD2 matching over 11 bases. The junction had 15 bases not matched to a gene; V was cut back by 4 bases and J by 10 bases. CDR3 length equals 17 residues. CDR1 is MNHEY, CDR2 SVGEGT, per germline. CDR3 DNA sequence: TGTGCCAGCAGTTCGGAAGGGACTAGCGGTATCTCCAAGGAGCAGTTCTTC. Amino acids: CASSSEGTSGISKEQFF.

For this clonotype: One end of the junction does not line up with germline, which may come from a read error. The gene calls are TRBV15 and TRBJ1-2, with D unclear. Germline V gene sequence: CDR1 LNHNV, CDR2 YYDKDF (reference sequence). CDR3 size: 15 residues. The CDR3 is CATSRDAGDNCGYTF. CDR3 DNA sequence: TGTGCCACCAGCAGAGATGCCGGTGACAACTGTGGCTACACCTTC.

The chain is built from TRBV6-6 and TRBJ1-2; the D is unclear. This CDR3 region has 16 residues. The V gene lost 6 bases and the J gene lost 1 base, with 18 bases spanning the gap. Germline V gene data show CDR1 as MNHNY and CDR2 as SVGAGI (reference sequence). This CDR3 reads CASRAPRQTFNYGYTF. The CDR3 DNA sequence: TGTGCCAGCAGAGCCCCGCGCCAAACATTTAACTATGGCTACACCTTC.

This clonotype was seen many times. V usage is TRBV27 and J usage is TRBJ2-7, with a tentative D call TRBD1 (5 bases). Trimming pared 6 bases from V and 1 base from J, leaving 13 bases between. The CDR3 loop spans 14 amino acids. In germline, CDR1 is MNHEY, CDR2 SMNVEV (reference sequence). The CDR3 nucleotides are TGTGCCAGCAGCCGTGGCAGGGAATCCTACGAGCAGTACTTC. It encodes CASSRGRESYEQYF.

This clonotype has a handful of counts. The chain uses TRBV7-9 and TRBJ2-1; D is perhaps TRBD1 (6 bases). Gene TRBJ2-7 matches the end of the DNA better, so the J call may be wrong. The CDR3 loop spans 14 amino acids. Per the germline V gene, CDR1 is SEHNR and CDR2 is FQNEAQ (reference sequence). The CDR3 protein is CASSRGQFLNEQYF. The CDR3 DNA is TGTGCCAGCAGCCGTGGACAGTTCCTAAACGAGCAGTACTTC.

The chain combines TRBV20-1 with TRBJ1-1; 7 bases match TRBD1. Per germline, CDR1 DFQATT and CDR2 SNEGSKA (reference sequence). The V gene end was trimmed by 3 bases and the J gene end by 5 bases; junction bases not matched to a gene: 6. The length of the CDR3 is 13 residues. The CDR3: CSARTGFRTEAFF. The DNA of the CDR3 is TGCAGTGCTAGGACAGGGTTTAGGACTGAAGCTTTCTTT.

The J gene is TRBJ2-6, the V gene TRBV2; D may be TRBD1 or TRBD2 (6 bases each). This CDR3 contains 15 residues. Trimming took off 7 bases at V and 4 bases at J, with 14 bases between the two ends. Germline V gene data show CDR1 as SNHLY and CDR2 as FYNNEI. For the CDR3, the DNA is TGTGCCAGCATGAAAGACGGGGGCGGGGCCAACGTCCTGACTTTC. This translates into CASMKDGGGANVLTF.

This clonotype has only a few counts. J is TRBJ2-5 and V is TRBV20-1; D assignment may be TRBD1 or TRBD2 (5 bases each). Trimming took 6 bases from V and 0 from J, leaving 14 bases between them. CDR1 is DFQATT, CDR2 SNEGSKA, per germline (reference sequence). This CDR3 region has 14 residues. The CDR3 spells CSAPGTVDQETQYF. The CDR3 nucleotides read TGCAGTGCCCCCGGGACCGTAGACCAAGAGACCCAGTACTTC.

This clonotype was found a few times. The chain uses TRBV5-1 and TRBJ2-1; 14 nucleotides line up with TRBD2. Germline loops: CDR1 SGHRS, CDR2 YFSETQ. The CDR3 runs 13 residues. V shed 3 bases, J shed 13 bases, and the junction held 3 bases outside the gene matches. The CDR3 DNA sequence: TGCGCCAGCAGCTCAGGACTAGCGGGGGGACAGTTCTTC. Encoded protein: CASSSGLAGGQFF.

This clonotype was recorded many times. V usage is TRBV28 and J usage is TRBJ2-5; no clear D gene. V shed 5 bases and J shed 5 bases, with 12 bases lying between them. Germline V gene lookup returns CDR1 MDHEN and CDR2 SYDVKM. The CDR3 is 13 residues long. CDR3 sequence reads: CASSLRTRETQYF. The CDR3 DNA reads TGTGCCAGCAGTCTTAGGACGCGCGAGACCCAGTACTTC.

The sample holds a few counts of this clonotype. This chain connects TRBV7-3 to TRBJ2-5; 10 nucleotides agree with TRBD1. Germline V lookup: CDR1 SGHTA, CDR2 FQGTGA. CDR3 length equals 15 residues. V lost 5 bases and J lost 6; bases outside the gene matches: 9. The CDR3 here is CASSPGQGDMKTQYF. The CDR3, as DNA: TGTGCCAGCAGCCCCGGACAGGGGGATATGAAGACCCAGTACTTC.

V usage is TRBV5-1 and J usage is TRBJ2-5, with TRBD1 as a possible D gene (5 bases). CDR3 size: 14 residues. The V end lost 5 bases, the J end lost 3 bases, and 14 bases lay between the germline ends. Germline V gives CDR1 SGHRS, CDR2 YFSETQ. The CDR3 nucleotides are TGCGCCAGCAGAACGACAGCGTCTGAAGAGACCCAGTACTTC. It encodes CASRTTASEETQYF. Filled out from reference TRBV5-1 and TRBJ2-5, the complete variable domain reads KAGVTQTPRYLIKTRGQQVTLSCSPISGHRSVSWYQQTPGQGLQFLFEYFSETQRNKGNFPGRFSGRQFSNSRSEMNVSTLELGDSALYLCASRTTASEETQYFGPGTRLLVL.

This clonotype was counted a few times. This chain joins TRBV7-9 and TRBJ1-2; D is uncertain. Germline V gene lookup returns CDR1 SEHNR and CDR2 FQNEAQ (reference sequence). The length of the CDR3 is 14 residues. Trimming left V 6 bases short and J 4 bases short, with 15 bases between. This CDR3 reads CASSLVGVLYGYTF. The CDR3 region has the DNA TGTGCCAGCAGTCTCGTCGGGGTTCTCTATGGCTACACCTTC.

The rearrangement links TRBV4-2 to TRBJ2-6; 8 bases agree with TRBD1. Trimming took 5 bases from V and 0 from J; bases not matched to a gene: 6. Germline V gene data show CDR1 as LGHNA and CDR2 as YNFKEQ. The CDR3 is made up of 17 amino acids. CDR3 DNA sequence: TGTGCCAGCAGCGCGGCAGGGGGCGCCTCTGGGGCCAACGTCCTGACTTTC. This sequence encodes CASSAAGGASGANVLTF.

CDR3 residues: CASSPPRAGEAETGYTF. The CDR3 nucleotides are TGTGCCAGCAGCCCGCCGAGGGCAGGGGAGGCAGAGACGGGCTACACCTTC. The V call is TRBV7-9, the J call TRBJ1-2; D perhaps matches TRBD1 (6 bases). The V gene's germline CDR1 is SEHNR and CDR2 FQNEAQ (reference sequence). This CDR3 has 17 amino acids. V was pared by 5 bases and J by 8 bases, with 27 bases between. Complete variable domain (other parts from reference TRBV7-9 and TRBJ1-2): DTGVSQNPRHKITKRGQNVTFRCDPISEHNRLYWYRQTLGQGPEFLTYFQNEAQLEKSRLLSDRFSAERPKGSFSTLEIQRTEQGDSAMYLCASSPPRAGEAETGYTFGSGTRLTVV.

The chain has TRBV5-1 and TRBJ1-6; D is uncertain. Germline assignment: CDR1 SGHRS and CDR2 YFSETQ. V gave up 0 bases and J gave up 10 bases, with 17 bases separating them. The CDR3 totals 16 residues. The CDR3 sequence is CASSLAGKMVGSPLHF. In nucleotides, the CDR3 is TGCGCCAGCAGCTTGGCCGGAAAAATGGTCGGATCACCCCTCCACTTT. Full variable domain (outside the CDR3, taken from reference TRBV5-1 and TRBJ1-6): KAGVTQTPRYLIKTRGQQVTLSCSPISGHRSVSWYQQTPGQGLQFLFEYFSETQRNKGNFPGRFSGRQFSNSRSEMNVSTLELGDSALYLCASSLAGKMVGSPLHFGNGTRLTVT.

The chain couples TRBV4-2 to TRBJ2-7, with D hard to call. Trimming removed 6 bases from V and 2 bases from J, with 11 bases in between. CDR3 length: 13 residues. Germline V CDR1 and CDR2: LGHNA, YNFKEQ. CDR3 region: CASSGGSTYEQYF. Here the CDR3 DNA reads TGTGCCAGCAGTGGCGGTAGTACCTACGAGCAGTACTTC.

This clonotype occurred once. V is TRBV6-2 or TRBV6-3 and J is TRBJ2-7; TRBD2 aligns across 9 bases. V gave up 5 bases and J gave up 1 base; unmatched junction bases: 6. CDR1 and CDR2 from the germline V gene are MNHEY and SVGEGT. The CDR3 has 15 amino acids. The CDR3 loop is CASSHSGGGSYEQYF. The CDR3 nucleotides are TGTGCCAGCAGTCATAGCGGGGGTGGTTCCTACGAGCAGTACTTC.

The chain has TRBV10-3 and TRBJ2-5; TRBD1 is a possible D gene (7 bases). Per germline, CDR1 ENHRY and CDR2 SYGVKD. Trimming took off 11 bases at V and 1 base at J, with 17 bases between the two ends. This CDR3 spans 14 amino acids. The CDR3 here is CASKEGAPQETQYF. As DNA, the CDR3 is TGTGCCTCGAAGGAGGGGGCCCCCCAAGAGACCCAGTACTTC.